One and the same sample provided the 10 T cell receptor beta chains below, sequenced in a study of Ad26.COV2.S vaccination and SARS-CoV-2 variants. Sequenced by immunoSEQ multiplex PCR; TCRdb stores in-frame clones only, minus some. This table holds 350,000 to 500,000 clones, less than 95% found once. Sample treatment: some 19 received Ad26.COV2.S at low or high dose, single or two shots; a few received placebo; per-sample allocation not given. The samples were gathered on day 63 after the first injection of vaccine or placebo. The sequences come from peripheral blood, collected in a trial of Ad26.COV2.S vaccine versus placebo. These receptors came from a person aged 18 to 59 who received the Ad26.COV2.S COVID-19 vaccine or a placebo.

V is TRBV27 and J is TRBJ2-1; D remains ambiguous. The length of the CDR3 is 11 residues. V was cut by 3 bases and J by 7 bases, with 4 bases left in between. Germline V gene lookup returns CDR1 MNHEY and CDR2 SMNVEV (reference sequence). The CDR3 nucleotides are TGTGCCAGCAGTTTCTGGAATGAGCAGTTCTTC. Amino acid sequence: CASSFWNEQFF.

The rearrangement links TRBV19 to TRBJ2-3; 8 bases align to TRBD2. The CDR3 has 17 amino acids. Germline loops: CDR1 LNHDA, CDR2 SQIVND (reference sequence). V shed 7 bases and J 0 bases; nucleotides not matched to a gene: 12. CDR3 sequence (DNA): TGTGCCAGTAACGGTTTTTACAGCGGGGGTAGCACAGATACGCAGTATTTT. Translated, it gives CASNGFYSGGSTDTQYF.

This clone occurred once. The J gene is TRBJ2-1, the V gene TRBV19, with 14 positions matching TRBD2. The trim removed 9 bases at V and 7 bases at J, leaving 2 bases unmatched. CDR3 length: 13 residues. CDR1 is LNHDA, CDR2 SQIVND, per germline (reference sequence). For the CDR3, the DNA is TGTGCCAGCGGGACTAGCGGGAGTAATGAGCAGTTCTTC. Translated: CASGTSGSNEQFF.

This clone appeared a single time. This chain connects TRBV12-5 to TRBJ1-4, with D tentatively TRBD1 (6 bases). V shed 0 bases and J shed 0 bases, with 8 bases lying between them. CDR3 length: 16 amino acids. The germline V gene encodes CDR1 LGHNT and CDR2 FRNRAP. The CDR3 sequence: CASGLVRTATNEKLFF. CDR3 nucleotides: TGTGCTAGTGGTTTGGTAAGGACAGCAACTAATGAAAAACTGTTTTTT.

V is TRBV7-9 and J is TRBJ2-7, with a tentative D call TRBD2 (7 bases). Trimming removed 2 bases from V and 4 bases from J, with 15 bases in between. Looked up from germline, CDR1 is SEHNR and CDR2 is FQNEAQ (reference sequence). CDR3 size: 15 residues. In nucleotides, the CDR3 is TGTGCCAGCAGCTTATCGGGGGGCCCCCCATACGAGCAGTACTTC. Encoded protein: CASSLSGGPPYEQYF. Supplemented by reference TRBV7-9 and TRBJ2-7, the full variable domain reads DTGVSQNPRHKITKRGQNVTFRCDPISEHNRLYWYRQTLGQGPEFLTYFQNEAQLEKSRLLSDRFSAERPKGSFSTLEIQRTEQGDSAMYLCASSLSGGPPYEQYFGPGTRLTVT.

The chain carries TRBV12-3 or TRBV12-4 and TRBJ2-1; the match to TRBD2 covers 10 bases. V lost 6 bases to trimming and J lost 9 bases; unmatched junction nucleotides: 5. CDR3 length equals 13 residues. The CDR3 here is CASRGTSEGEQFF. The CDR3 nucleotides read TGTGCCAGCAGGGGGACTAGCGAGGGTGAGCAGTTCTTC.

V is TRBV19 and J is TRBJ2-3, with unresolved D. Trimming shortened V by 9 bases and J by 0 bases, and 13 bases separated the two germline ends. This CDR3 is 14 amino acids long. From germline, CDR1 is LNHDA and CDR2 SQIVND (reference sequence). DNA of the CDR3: TGTGCCAGCCGCCTATCCAGCAGCACAGATACGCAGTATTTT. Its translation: CASRLSSSTDTQYF.

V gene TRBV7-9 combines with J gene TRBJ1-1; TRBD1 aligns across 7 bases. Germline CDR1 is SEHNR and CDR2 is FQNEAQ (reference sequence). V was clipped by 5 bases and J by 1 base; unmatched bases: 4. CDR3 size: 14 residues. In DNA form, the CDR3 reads TGTGCCAGCAGCGGGGGGACAGCGAACACTGAAGCTTTCTTT. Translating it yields CASSGGTANTEAFF.

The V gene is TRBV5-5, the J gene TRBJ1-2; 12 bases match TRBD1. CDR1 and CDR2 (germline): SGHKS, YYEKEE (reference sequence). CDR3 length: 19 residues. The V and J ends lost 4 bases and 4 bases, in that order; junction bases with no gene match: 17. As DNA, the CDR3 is TGTGCCAGCAGCCCCGCCGGGACAGGGGGCGGCCCTAACCCCTATGGCTACACCTTC. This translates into CASSPAGTGGGPNPYGYTF.

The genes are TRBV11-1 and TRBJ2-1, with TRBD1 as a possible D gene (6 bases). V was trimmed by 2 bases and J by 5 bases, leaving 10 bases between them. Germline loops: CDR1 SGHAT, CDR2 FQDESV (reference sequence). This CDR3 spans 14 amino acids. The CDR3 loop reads CASSLLRGHNEQFF. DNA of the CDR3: TGTGCCAGCAGCTTACTCAGGGGTCACAATGAGCAGTTCTTC.